These T cell receptor beta chains were read from a single sample in a study of control samples from healthy donors and cancer patients. Some clones are missing from TCRdb's copy, which holds only in-frame ones; the method was immunoSEQ multiplex PCR. The sample has about 150,000 clones, around 96% seen once; the top ten hold approximately 5.5%. Sequenced material: blood. The receptors shown here come from a man aged 40-49 years in good health. Each CDR3 is given with its conserved first and last residue.

j_call v_call cdr3_aa
TRBJ2-7 TRBV6-6 CASSYNGGSDEQYF
TRBJ1-2 TRBV7-9 CASSPWQEYYGYTF
TRBJ1-2 TRBV5-6 CASSLQQGARGYTF
TRBJ1-6 TRBV6-1 CASSERLGRGSPLHF
TRBJ1-3 TRBV5-1 CASSFDVSGNTIYF
TRBJ2-3 TRBV10-2 CASSGVISDTQYF
TRBJ1-1 TRBV27 CASSQYTGMNTEAFF
TRBJ1-1 TRBV6-5 CANRGNTEAFF
TRBJ2-1 TRBV6-2/TRBV6-3 CASSFGPGQGAYNEQFF
TRBJ1-5 TRBV27 CASSWSGNQPQHF
TRBJ1-2 TRBV11-2 CASSFRAGRGYTF
TRBJ1-6 TRBV10-3 CAISESPGKKNSPLHF
TRBJ1-1 TRBV5-1 CASSLETGRVGAFF
TRBJ1-2 TRBV6-5 CASSYSRILGYGYTF
TRBJ2-3 TRBV6-6 CASIKSRRGEADTQYF
TRBJ2-7 TRBV5-1 CASSPGTGGFYEQYF
TRBJ2-4 TRBV12-3/TRBV12-4 CASSFHLTGDQYF